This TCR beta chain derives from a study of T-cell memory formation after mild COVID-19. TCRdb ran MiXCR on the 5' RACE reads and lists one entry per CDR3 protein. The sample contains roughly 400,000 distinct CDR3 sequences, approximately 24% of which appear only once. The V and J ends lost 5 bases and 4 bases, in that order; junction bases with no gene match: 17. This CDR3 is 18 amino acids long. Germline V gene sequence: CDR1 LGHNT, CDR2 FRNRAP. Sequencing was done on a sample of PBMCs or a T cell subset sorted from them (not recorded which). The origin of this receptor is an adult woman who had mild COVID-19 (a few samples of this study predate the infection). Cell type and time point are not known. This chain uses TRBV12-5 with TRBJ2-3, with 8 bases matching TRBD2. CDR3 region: CASGPKRQGLEAPDTQYF. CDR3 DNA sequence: TGTGCTAGTGGTCCCAAAAGGCAGGGACTAGAGGCCCCAGATACGCAGTATTTT.